The rows below give T cell receptor beta chains drawn from one sample of a study of cytomegalovirus exposure and HLA in healthy donors. TCRdb's copy holds only in-frame clones and misses some; the assay was immunoSEQ multiplex PCR. The data hold a few hundred thousand clones, with 80% to 95% observed a single time. Sequencing input: PBMCs. The receptors shown here come from a woman under 40 in good health and CMV-seronegative. Each CDR3 is given with its conserved first and last residue. D genes are given only for firm matches. Where a row states a size, it is once, few, many or the class of an expanded clone; other rows omit it.

clone size,V gene,J gene,D gene,CDR3 protein,CDR3 DNA
NA,TRBV9,TRBJ2-7,TRBD2,CASSHSSGTYEQYF,TGTGCCAGCAGCCATTCTAGCGGCACCTACGAGCAGTACTTC
NA,TRBV6-1,TRBJ2-3,NA,CASSEGKMGTQYF,TGTGCCAGCAGTGAAGGTAAAATGGGTACGCAGTATTTT
NA,TRBV28,TRBJ2-1,TRBD1,CASSLGQGNNEQFF,TGTGCCAGCAGTTTGGGACAGGGCAACAATGAGCAGTTCTTC
NA,TRBV13,TRBJ2-3,NA,CASSHRDGTDTQYF,TGTGCCAGCAGCCACCGGGACGGCACAGATACGCAGTATTTT
NA,TRBV5-1,TRBJ2-7,NA,CASSQGLSGGYEQYF,TGCGCCAGCAGCCAGGGACTGTCCGGAGGCTACGAGCAGTACTTC
once,TRBV9,TRBJ2-7,NA,CASSVGGSGVAEQYF,TGTGCCAGCAGCGTAGGAGGTAGCGGAGTGGCCGAGCAGTACTTC
NA,TRBV6-5,TRBJ2-1,NA,CASTLGVNYNEQFF,TGTGCCAGCACCTTAGGGGTCAACTACAATGAGCAGTTCTTC
NA,TRBV9,TRBJ2-1,TRBD1,CASSQPGTAHNEQFF,TGTGCCAGCAGTCAACCCGGGACAGCCCACAATGAGCAGTTCTTC
NA,TRBV2,TRBJ2-2,TRBD2,CASSGTSVGNTGELFF,TGTGCCAGCAGTGGGACTAGCGTCGGGAACACCGGGGAGCTGTTTTTT
NA,TRBV29-1,TRBJ1-2,TRBD1,CSARQGPNYGYTF,TGCAGCGCCCGACAGGGACCCAACTATGGCTACACCTTC
NA,TRBV9,TRBJ2-7,NA,CASSVGPGADYEQYF,TGTGCCAGCAGCGTAGGCCCTGGGGCAGACTACGAGCAGTACTTC
NA,TRBV19,TRBJ1-5,NA,CASSIGRPNQPQHF,TGTGCCAGTAGTATTGGGAGACCGAATCAGCCCCAGCATTTT
NA,TRBV7-8,TRBJ2-7,TRBD1,CASTGTGTNEQYF,TGTGCCAGCACCGGGACAGGGACAAACGAGCAGTACTTC
NA,TRBV4-1,TRBJ2-3,NA,CASSLRGHVETDTQYF,TGCGCCAGCAGCCTCCGGGGCCACGTCGAGACAGATACGCAGTATTTT
NA,TRBV27,TRBJ2-7,NA,CASSGGAGREQYF,TGTGCCAGCAGTGGTGGAGCGGGTCGGGAGCAGTACTTC
NA,TRBV28,TRBJ2-5,TRBD1,CASSTTGGTKTQYF,TGTGCCAGCAGCACGACAGGGGGCACGAAGACCCAGTACTTC
NA,TRBV12-5,TRBJ2-3,NA,CASGTSGDTDTQYF,TGTGCTAGTGGTACCAGCGGCGACACAGATACGCAGTATTTT
NA,TRBV5-6,TRBJ2-3,NA,CASSESPGHPSTDTQYF,TGTGCCAGCAGCGAGTCTCCCGGGCATCCTAGCACAGATACGCAGTATTTT
NA,TRBV27,TRBJ1-1,NA,CASSYNWEGEAFF,TGTGCCAGCAGTTACAACTGGGAGGGAGAAGCTTTCTTT
NA,TRBV9,TRBJ1-4,NA,CASSDGGTTNEKLFF,TGTGCCAGCAGCGACGGAGGTACAACTAATGAAAAACTGTTTTTT
NA,TRBV4-2,TRBJ1-4,NA,CASRSQVQLGGEKLFF,TGTGCCAGCCGTTCCCAAGTACAACTTGGGGGTGAAAAACTGTTTTTT
once,TRBV6-5,TRBJ2-3,TRBD2,CASSISGTVDTQYF,TGTGCCAGCAGTATTAGCGGGACGGTAGATACGCAGTATTTT
NA,TRBV9,TRBJ2-1,NA,CASSVGRSYNEQFF,TGTGCCAGCAGTGTGGGAAGGTCCTACAATGAGCAGTTCTTC
NA,TRBV10-1,TRBJ2-2,NA,CASSPRASWGRELFF,TGCGCCAGCAGCCCAAGGGCTAGCTGGGGGCGGGAGCTGTTTTTT
once,TRBV7-6,TRBJ2-7,TRBD1,CASSSGQVASYEQYF,TGTGCCAGCAGTTCAGGACAGGTCGCCTCCTACGAGCAGTACTTC
NA,TRBV11-2,TRBJ2-1,TRBD2,CASSLGGGLNNGQFF,TGTGCCAGCAGCTTGGGGGGAGGGCTGAACAACGGGCAGTTCTTC
NA,TRBV6-1,TRBJ2-7,NA,CASSDVLDHEQYF,TGTGCCAGCAGTGATGTGCTAGACCACGAGCAGTACTTC
NA,TRBV15,TRBJ2-3,TRBD2,CATSRGAGGYTDTQYF,TGTGCCACCAGCAGAGGGGCGGGAGGGTACACAGATACGCAGTATTTT
NA,TRBV5-1,TRBJ2-7,TRBD1,CASRPDRGHPYEQYF,TGCGCCAGCAGACCCGACAGGGGGCACCCCTACGAGCAGTACTTC
NA,TRBV6-5,TRBJ1-5,NA,CASGPTFGAQPQHF,TGTGCCAGCGGCCCGACTTTTGGGGCTCAGCCCCAGCATTTT